The sequence of this T cell receptor (beta chain) was determined in a study of identical twins. Study results and limitations: Abundant beta clonotypes from cord blood bore fewer insertions; memory repertoires lacked this pattern.

Ten or more counts support this clonotype. Its antigen is unknown. Per the germline V gene, CDR1 is MGHRA and CDR2 is YSYEKL. The CDR3 spans 15 residues. The V and J ends lost 0 bases and 0 bases respectively, with 8 bases between them. TCRdb re-called the 5' RACE reads with MiXCR, one entry per CDR3 protein. The sample holds some 300,000 distinct CDR3 sequences, 9% to 15% seen once. The data were also submitted as part of a second study, on yellow fever vaccine responses in identical twins.

The sequencing input was CD8+ T cells sorted from blood. This receptor was taken from a woman aged 18-29 years in good health. The chain is built from TRBV4-1 and TRBJ1-1; D is uncertain. CDR3 protein: CASSQEVGLNTEAFF. In nucleotides, the CDR3 is TGCGCCAGCAGCCAAGAGGTGGGGTTGAACACTGAAGCTTTCTTT.